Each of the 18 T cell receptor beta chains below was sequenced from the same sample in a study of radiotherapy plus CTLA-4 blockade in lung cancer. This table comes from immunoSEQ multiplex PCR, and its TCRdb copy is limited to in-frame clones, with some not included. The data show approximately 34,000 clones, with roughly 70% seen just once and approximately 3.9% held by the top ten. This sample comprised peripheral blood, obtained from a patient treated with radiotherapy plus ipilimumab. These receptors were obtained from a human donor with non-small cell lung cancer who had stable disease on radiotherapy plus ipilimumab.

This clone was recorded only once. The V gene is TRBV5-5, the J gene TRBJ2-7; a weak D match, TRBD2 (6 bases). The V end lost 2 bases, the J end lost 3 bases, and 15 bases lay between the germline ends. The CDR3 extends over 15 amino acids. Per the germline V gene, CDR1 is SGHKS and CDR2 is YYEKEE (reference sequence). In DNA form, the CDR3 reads TGTGCCAGCAGCTTACGGGGAGGCCAGCTCTACGAGCAGTACTTC. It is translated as CASSLRGGQLYEQYF.

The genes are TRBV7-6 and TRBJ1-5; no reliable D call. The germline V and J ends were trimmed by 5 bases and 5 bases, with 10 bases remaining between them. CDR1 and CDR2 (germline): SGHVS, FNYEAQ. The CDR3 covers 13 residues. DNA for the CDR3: TGTGCCAGCAGCCGCAGGTTCGATCAGCCCCAGCATTTT. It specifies CASSRRFDQPQHF.

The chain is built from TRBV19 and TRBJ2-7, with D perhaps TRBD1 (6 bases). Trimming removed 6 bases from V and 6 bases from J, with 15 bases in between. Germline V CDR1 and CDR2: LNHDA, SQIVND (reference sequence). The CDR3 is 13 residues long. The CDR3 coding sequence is TGTGCCAGTAGCGCACAGGGCCGAGGCGAGCAGTACTTC. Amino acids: CASSAQGRGEQYF.

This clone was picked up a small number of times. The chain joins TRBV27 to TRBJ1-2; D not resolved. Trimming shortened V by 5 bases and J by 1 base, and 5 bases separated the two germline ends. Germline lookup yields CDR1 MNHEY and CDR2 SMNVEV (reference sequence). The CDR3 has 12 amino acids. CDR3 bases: TGTGCCAGCAGTGGGTTTAACTATGGCTACACCTTC. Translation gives CASSGFNYGYTF.

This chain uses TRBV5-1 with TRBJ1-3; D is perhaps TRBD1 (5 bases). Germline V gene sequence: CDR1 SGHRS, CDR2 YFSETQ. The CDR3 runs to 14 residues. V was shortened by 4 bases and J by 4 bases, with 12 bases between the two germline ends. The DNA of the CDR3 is TGCGCCAGCAGCACCGACGGGGGAGGAAACACCATATATTTT. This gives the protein CASSTDGGGNTIYF.

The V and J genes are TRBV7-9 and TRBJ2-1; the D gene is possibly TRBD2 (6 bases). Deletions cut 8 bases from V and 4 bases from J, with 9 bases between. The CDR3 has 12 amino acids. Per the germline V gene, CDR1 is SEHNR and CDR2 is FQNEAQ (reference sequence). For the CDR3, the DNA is TGTGCCAGCGGGCGGGATTACAATGAGCAGTTCTTC. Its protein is CASGRDYNEQFF.

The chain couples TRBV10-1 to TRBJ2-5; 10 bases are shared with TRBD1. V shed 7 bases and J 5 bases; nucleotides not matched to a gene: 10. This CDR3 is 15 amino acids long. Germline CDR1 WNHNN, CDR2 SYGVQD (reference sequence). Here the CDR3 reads CASTPGQGLMETQYF. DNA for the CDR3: TGCGCCAGCACCCCGGGACAGGGGCTTATGGAGACCCAGTACTTC.

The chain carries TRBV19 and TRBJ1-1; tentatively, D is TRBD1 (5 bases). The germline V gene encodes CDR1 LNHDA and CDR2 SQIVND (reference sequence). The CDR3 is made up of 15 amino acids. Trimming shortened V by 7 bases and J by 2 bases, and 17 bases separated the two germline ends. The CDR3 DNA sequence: TGTGCCAGTAACGCCGGGACGGTAATTAACACTGAAGCTTTCTTT. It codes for CASNAGTVINTEAFF.

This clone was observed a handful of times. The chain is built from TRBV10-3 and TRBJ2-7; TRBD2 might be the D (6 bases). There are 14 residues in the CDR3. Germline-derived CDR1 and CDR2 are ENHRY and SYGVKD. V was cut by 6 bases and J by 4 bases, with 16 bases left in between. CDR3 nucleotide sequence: TGTGCCATCAGCAGCGGGCCGGCTGGATACGAGCAGTACTTC. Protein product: CAISSGPAGYEQYF.

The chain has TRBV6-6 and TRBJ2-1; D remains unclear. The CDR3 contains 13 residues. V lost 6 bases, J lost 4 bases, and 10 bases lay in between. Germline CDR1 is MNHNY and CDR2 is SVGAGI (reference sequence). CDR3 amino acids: CASSLVGYNEQFF. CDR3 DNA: TGTGCCAGCAGCCTTGTGGGGTACAATGAGCAGTTCTTC.

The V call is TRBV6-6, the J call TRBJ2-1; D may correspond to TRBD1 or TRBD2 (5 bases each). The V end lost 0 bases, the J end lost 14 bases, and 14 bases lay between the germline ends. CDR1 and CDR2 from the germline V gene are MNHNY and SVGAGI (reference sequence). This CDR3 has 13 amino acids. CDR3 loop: CASSYSNRQGEFF. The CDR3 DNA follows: TGTGCCAGCAGTTACTCGAATAGGCAGGGAGAGTTCTTC.

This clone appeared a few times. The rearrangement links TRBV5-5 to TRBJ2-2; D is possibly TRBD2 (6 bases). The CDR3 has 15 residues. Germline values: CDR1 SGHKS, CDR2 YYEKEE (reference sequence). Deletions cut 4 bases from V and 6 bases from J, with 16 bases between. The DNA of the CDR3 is TGTGCCAGCAGCCCAACTAGCAGCCGCGCCGGGGAGCTGTTTTTT. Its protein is CASSPTSSRAGELFF.

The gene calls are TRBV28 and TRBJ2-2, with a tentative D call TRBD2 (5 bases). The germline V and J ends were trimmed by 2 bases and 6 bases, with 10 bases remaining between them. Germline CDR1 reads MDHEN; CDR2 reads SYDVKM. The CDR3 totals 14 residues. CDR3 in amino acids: CASSLGGESGELFF. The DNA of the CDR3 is TGTGCCAGCAGTTTAGGAGGCGAATCCGGGGAGCTGTTTTTT.

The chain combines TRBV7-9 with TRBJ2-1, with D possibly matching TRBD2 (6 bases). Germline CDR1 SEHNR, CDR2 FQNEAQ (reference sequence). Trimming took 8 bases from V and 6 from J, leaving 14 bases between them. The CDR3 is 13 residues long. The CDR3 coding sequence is TGTGCCAGCGCCGGGGGACCGATCAATGAGCAGTTCTTC. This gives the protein CASAGGPINEQFF.

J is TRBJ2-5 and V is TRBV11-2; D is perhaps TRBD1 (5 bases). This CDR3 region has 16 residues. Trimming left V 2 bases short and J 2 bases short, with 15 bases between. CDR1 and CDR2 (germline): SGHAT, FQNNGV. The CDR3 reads CASSLRVTGAQETQYF. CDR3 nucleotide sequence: TGTGCCAGCAGCTTACGTGTAACAGGCGCTCAAGAGACCCAGTACTTC.

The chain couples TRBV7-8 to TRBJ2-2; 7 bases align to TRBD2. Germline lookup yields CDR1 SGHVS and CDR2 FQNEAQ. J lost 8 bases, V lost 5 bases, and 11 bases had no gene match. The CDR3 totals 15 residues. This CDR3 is CASSRGTTQGGELFF. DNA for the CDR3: TGTGCCAGCAGCCGAGGGACTACCCAAGGGGGGGAGCTGTTTTTT.

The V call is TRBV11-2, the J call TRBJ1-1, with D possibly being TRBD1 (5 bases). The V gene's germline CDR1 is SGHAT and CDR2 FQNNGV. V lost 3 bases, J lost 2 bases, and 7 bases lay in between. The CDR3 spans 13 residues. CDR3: CASSFGQNTEAFF. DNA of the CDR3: TGTGCCAGCAGCTTCGGACAAAACACTGAAGCTTTCTTT.

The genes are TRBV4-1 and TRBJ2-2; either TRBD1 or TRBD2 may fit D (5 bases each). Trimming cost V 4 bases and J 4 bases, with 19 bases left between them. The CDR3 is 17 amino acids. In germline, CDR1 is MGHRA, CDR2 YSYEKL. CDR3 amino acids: CASSLRRGALSTGELFF. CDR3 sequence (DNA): TGCGCCAGCAGCCTCAGGAGAGGGGCGCTAAGCACCGGGGAGCTGTTTTTT.